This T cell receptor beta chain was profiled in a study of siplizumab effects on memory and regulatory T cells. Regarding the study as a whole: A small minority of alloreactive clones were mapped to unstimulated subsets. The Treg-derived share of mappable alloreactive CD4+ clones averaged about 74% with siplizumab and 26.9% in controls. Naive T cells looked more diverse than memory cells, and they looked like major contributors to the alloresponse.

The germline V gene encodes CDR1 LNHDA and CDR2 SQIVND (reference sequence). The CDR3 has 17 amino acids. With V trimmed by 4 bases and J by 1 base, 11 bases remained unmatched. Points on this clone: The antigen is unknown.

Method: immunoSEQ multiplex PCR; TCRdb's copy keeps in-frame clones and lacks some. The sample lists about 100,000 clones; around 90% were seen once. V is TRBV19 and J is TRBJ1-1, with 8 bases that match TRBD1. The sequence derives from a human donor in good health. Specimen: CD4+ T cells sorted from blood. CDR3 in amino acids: CASSTHAAGTGNTEAFF. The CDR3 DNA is TGTGCCAGTAGTACCCACGCCGCCGGGACAGGGAACACTGAAGCTTTCTTT.